This T cell receptor beta chain was obtained from a study of blood T cell repertoires in COVID-19. Participants were aged about 18 to 100 years from around 26 US areas. TCRdb keeps only in-frame clones here, not all; method: immunoSEQ multiplex PCR. The data show about 220,000 clones, with approximately 89% seen just once and 2% to 2.5% held by the top ten. The germline CDR1 and CDR2 sequences are MNHNS and SASEGT. The CDR3 extends over 16 amino acids. Trimming removed 2 bases from V and 5 bases from J; junction bases left unmatched: 9. The TCR sequence derives from a woman in her 40s with acute COVID-19. Sequenced: PBMCs or T cells enriched from blood (not recorded which). The genes are TRBV6-1 and TRBJ2-5, with TRBD2 matching over 9 bases. CDR3 in amino acids: CASSESPAGGMETQYF. As DNA, the CDR3 is TGTGCCAGCAGTGAATCCCCAGCGGGGGGCATGGAGACCCAGTACTTC.